This TCR beta chain is drawn from a study of cytomegalovirus exposure and HLA in healthy donors. Regarding the study as a whole: There were a few CMV-associated chains whose specificity for CMV antigens was confirmed in vitro.

Libraries were prepared by immunoSEQ multiplex PCR; TCRdb keeps only in-frame clonotypes and omits some of them. The table lists approximately 90,000 clones, under 95% of them singletons. The donors formed part of the approximately 120-subject validation cohort, distinct from the approximately 630-subject first cohort. On this clone: Antigen specificity is unknown.

The CDR3 is made up of 15 amino acids. Germline V lookup: CDR1 WNHNN, CDR2 SYGVQD (reference sequence). V trimming: 4 bases; J trimming: 7 bases; junction bases outside the gene matches: 8. This TCR was recovered from a woman aged 25-40 years in good health and CMV-seropositive. The sample was PBMCs. This chain connects TRBV10-1 to TRBJ2-1; 9 bases align to TRBD1. In DNA, the CDR3 is TGCGCCAGCAGTGGGTCATTCGGGACAGGGAATGAGCAGTTCTTC. Protein sequence: CASSGSFGTGNEQFF.